This TCR beta chain came from a study of T cells in Graves' hyperthyroidism and ophthalmopathy (dated by TCRdb to about 2019). Regarding the research as a whole: A discovery cohort of approximately 100 patients, roughly 45 with Graves' ophthalmopathy and about 60 with stable Graves' hyperthyroidism, was used to find distinguishing TCR V-J signatures. Prospective prediction of ophthalmopathy was tested in an independent validation cohort of 18 hyperthyroidism patients and some 17 patients who later progressed to ophthalmopathy. For training and testing, the 95 to 100 patients in the discovery cohort were randomly divided in a 7:3 ratio. In addition, the study compared T-cell repertoires in thyroid tissue and in blood from several Graves' hyperthyroidism patients. Once sampling was done, hyperthyroidism patients were given methimazole at a starting dose of 30 mg daily, whereas ophthalmopathy patients were given high-dose intravenous methylprednisolone. The paper describes TCR Vbeta CDR3 sequencing of 135 peripheral blood samples, made up of some 42 ophthalmopathy patients, approximately 73 hyperthyroidism patients and 17 progressor patients. What the research found in general, with its limitations: In cross-validation, a model built on a 13 V-J signature told ophthalmopathy apart from stable hyperthyroidism with 85% to 90% sensitivity and roughly 81% specificity, and in testing the same model reached 80%/75%. Sample size was not statistically predetermined, and investigators were not blinded to group allocation. In validation, the model predicted progression to ophthalmopathy with just under 71% sensitivity and over 72% specificity, a median of 6.5 months before onset. Most expanded thyroid clonotypes (frequency above 0.001) were also found in blood, which suggests that blood repertoires may mirror thyroid immune responses.

TCR beta CDR3 regions were amplified from RNA transcripts. The first round of RT-PCR for the TCR CDR3 was performed with the HTBI primer set and the Qiagen OneStep RT-PCR kit. The libraries were constructed in a second round of multiplex PCR and then size-selected and purified. The libraries were sequenced on an Illumina HiSeq2000 using paired-end 100 bp reads. For the original study's pipeline: SOAPnuke was used to process the raw data, removing reads that contained adapters or uncalled bases, had a mean Phred below 15, or lacked an exact match to the constant primer or identifier. COPE v1.2.5 was used to merge high-quality paired reads, and clonotypes were defined as unique nucleotide sequences. MiTCR v1.1 was used to align the clonotypes against IMGT TRBV, TRBD and TRBJ reference segments. The analysis was restricted to V-J combinations with a frequency above 0.0001, which together covered about 99% of the repertoires. A TCS score was defined as the ratio between F50 (clonal expansion) and ExV (chaos), using BLOSUM62-based TCRdist between CDR3 peptides within each V-J. Welch's t-statistics and random forest reduced just over 500 V-J features to roughly 13, which were used in a naive Bayes classifier (R e1071). The Morisita-Horn index was used to measure how similar the thyroid and blood repertoires were. TCRdb passed the public sequencing reads through fastp at Q25 and MiXCR, retaining productive beta sequences. Identical CDR3 protein sequences are pooled into one entry, listed with their most common genes and DNA. It is TCRdb's table, rather than the study itself, that gives the V and J calls and clone size. Across this sample there are roughly 510,000 distinct CDR3 sequences, with 40% to 50% seen only once. Together, the top ten hold 44% of the sample.

To note about this clonotype: Its recognized antigen is unknown. Nothing much larger sits one base from this clone, and base qualities are not available.

The cysteine opens and the phenylalanine closes a CDR3 of 14 amino acids. The retained sequence is limited to the CDR3, 42 bases, with the frame set at the first base. The junction carries 12 bases between V and J, which are trimmed by 4 bases and 5 bases respectively. CDR1 and CDR2 are read off the germline V gene as SGHTA and FQGNSA. Any patient with an uncontrolled infection, another autoimmune disease, pregnancy or lactation was excluded. Clinical symptoms, serum thyroxine and TRAb, thyroid ultrasound, and orbital computed tomography formed the basis for the diagnoses. Total RNA was extracted using Trizol reagent, and RNA quality was assessed on an Agilent 2100 Bioanalyzer.

The receptor comes from an adult woman with Graves' disease, either hyperthyroidism or ophthalmopathy (not recorded which). Sequencing was performed on peripheral blood or thyroid tissue (not recorded which). This sequence uses TRBV7-2 and TRBJ1-5; a confident D gene designation cannot be given. The DNA is as follows: TGTGCCAGCAGCTCCTCCTACTTGGATCAGCCCCAGCATTTT. Its translation is CASSSSYLDQPQHF.